The 29 T cell receptor beta chains listed next were all sequenced from one sample in a study of shared clonotypes between healthy human individuals. Libraries were prepared by immunoSEQ multiplex PCR; TCRdb keeps only in-frame clonotypes and omits some of them. The sample has about 2 million clones; 95% are singletons. The specimen sequenced was naive CD4+ T cells sorted from blood. This sample's subset: CD45RA+ positively selected. These receptors originate from a man in his late teens or twenties in good health.

The gene calls are TRBV5-1 and TRBJ2-3; D remains unclear. Germline V lookup: CDR1 SGHRS, CDR2 YFSETQ. Trimming removed 0 bases from V and 6 bases from J, with 8 bases in between. This CDR3 region has 13 residues. The CDR3 protein is CASSLGSWDTQYF. The CDR3 DNA reads TGCGCCAGCAGCTTGGGATCCTGGGATACGCAGTATTTT.

The rearrangement links TRBV2 to TRBJ2-6; possibly TRBD1 or TRBD2 for D (6 bases each). Trimming took off 6 bases at V and 4 bases at J, with 13 bases between the two ends. This CDR3 is built from 15 residues. Germline lookup yields CDR1 SNHLY and CDR2 FYNNEI. The CDR3 loop reads CASSTQGGGANVLTF. Here the CDR3 DNA reads TGTGCCAGCAGCACACAGGGAGGAGGGGCCAACGTCCTGACTTTC.

This chain connects TRBV28 to TRBJ2-7; 7 nucleotides agree with TRBD1. Germline assignment: CDR1 MDHEN and CDR2 SYDVKM. With 6 bases clipped from V and 0 bases from J, the junction kept 8 bases outside the gene matches. The length of the CDR3 is 15 residues. The CDR3 protein is CASSPGQVPSYEQYF. The DNA for the CDR3 is TGTGCCAGCAGCCCCGGACAGGTGCCCTCCTACGAGCAGTACTTC.

A remark on this clone: This sample also contains other DNA sequences that code for the same CDR3. This chain joins TRBV6-5 and TRBJ2-6; no definite D call. The V end was cut by 0 bases, the J end by 0 bases, with 6 bases between. The V gene's germline CDR1 is MNHEY and CDR2 SVGAGI. The CDR3 sequence is 16 residues long. The CDR3 region has the DNA TGTGCCAGCAGTTACTCGCAGTTCTCTGGGGCCAACGTCCTGACTTTC. This translates into CASSYSQFSGANVLTF.

The V call is TRBV18, the J call TRBJ1-5; possibly TRBD1 for D (6 bases). This CDR3 is built from 18 residues. V was shortened by 2 bases and J by 0 bases, with 17 bases between the two germline ends. Germline values: CDR1 KGHSH, CDR2 LQKENI. The DNA for the CDR3 is TGTGCCAGCTCACCAACTATCCGGGACATACTTAGCAATCAGCCCCAGCATTTT. This translates into CASSPTIRDILSNQPQHF.

The chain carries TRBV29-1 and TRBJ2-7; 9 bases match TRBD2. The CDR3 sequence is 14 residues long. CDR1 is SQVTM, CDR2 ANQGSEA, per germline. V was pared by 7 bases and J by 3 bases, with 10 bases of the junction left unmatched. CDR3 protein: CSGTGTSQGYEQYF. The DNA of the CDR3 is TGCAGCGGGACCGGGACTAGCCAGGGCTACGAGCAGTACTTC.

There are a few counts of this clone. J is TRBJ2-7 and V is TRBV6-6; D may be TRBD1 or TRBD2 (5 bases each). Looked up from germline, CDR1 is MNHNY and CDR2 is SVGAGI (reference sequence). This CDR3 is built from 15 residues. Between the trimmed V and J ends, which lost 5 bases and 7 bases, there was a span of 21 bases. The CDR3 nucleotides read TGTGCCAGCAGTAAAGTGGGGGTGACTTTGGGAGAGCAGTACTTC. It translates to CASSKVGVTLGEQYF.

The chain recombines TRBV4-1 with TRBJ1-4, with no clear D. CDR3 size: 14 residues. CDR1 is MGHRA, CDR2 YSYEKL, per germline. V was cut by 1 base and J by 5 bases, with 8 bases left in between. CDR3 residues: CASSQVRENEKLFF. CDR3 coding DNA: TGCGCCAGCAGCCAAGTTCGGGAAAATGAAAAACTGTTTTTT.

This clone was counted once. V and J are TRBV30 and TRBJ2-7; maybe TRBD2 (6 bases). The CDR3 runs 13 residues. In germline, CDR1 is GTSNPN, CDR2 SVGIG (reference sequence). V lost 4 bases to trimming and J lost 4 bases, with 14 bases between them. CDR3 protein: CAWTPGTPYEQYF. For the CDR3, the DNA is TGTGCCTGGACCCCCGGGACTCCGTACGAGCAGTACTTC.

This clone has just one count. The chain carries TRBV30 and TRBJ2-1; no clear D gene. The V end was cut by 0 bases, the J end by 10 bases, with 10 bases between. Germline CDR1 and CDR2: GTSNPN and SVGIG (reference sequence). The CDR3 extends over 12 amino acids. CDR3 loop: CAWSVVRTEQFF. The CDR3 DNA sequence: TGTGCCTGGAGTGTTGTGAGGACCGAGCAGTTCTTC.

CDR3 sequence reads: CASSSQGSSGANVLTF. The CDR3 region has the DNA TGTGCCAGCAGTTCACAGGGGAGCTCTGGGGCCAACGTCCTGACTTTC. This chain links TRBV6-5 with TRBJ2-6; TRBD1 aligns across 7 bases. Germline V lookup: CDR1 MNHEY, CDR2 SVGAGI. V was clipped by 4 bases and J by 0 bases; unmatched bases: 3. The CDR3 loop spans 16 amino acids.

V gene TRBV7-2 combines with J gene TRBJ2-7, with TRBD2 matching over 11 bases. Germline loops: CDR1 SGHTA, CDR2 FQGNSA. The CDR3 runs 15 residues. Losses at the gene ends were 5 bases for V and 3 bases for J; bases not matched to a gene: 6. CDR3 region: CASSIRLAGGYEQYF. CDR3 sequence (DNA): TGTGCCAGCAGCATTCGGCTAGCGGGGGGCTACGAGCAGTACTTC.

Concerning this clone itself: Distinct nucleotide sequences in the sample also encode this CDR3. DNA for the CDR3: TGCGCCAGCAGCTTAAGACAGGGGGCGGACGAGCAGTACTTC. This gives the protein CASSLRQGADEQYF. The V call is TRBV5-1, the J call TRBJ2-7; the match to TRBD1 covers 10 bases. CDR3 size: 14 residues. The germline CDR1 and CDR2 sequences are SGHRS and YFSETQ. Losses at the gene ends were 2 bases for V and 5 bases for J; bases not matched to a gene: 4.

The V and J genes are TRBV19 and TRBJ2-1, with TRBD2 identical over 9 bases. Losses at the gene ends were 7 bases for V and 5 bases for J; bases not matched to a gene: 6. The germline V gene encodes CDR1 LNHDA and CDR2 SQIVND (reference sequence). The CDR3 is 14 amino acids. The CDR3: CASKKREVNNEQFF. CDR3 bases: TGTGCCAGTAAGAAGCGGGAGGTCAACAATGAGCAGTTCTTC. The full variable domain, with the rest looked up from reference TRBV19 and TRBJ2-1, is DGGITQSPKYLFRKEGQNVTLSCEQNLNHDAMYWYRQDPGQGLRLIYYSQIVNDFQKGDIAEGYSVSREKKESFPLTVTSAQKNPTAFYLCASKKREVNNEQFFGPGTRLTVL.

This clone showed up just once. The chain links TRBV19 to TRBJ1-1; 7 bases are a match to TRBD1. CDR3 length equals 15 residues. V lost 6 bases and J lost 7; bases outside the gene matches: 14. Per the germline V gene, CDR1 is LNHDA and CDR2 is SQIVND (reference sequence). The CDR3 DNA reads TGTGCCAGTAGGGAATCAGGGGGAGAATGGTATGAAGCTTTCTTT. Translation: CASRESGGEWYEAFF.

Note on this clone: Additional DNA sequences in this sample encode the identical CDR3. The CDR3 bases are TGCGCCAGCAGCCTCAGTATGAACACTGAAGCTTTCTTT. This codes for CASSLSMNTEAFF. The rearrangement joins TRBV5-1 to TRBJ1-1; D is unresolved. The germline CDR1 and CDR2 sequences are SGHRS and YFSETQ. The CDR3 length is 13 residues. Trimming pared 4 bases from V and 0 bases from J, leaving 7 bases between.

The gene calls are TRBV15 and TRBJ1-2; 7 bases fit TRBD1. Germline V gene sequence: CDR1 LNHNV, CDR2 YYDKDF (reference sequence). The CDR3 has 16 residues. The V segment lost 4 bases and the J segment 5 bases; nucleotides outside the gene matches: 13. The chain's CDR3 is CATSNRDSPGGYGYTF. CDR3 DNA sequence: TGTGCCACCAGCAACCGGGACAGTCCGGGAGGGTATGGCTACACCTTC.

This sequence joins TRBV12-5 and TRBJ2-2; 8 positions agree with TRBD1. The CDR3 loop spans 18 amino acids. The germline gives CDR1 LGHNT, CDR2 FRNRAP. V gave up 1 base and J gave up 6 bases; unmatched junction bases: 13. The CDR3 DNA follows: TGTGCTAGTGGTTTGGCGCCGAAGACAGGGGATAAGGCCGGGGAGCTGTTTTTT. It yields the protein CASGLAPKTGDKAGELFF.

This rearrangement joins TRBV5-1 to TRBJ1-1; TRBD1 is a possible D gene (5 bases). This CDR3 region has 13 residues. V dropped 7 bases and J dropped 4 bases, with 14 bases sitting between them. The germline CDR1 and CDR2 sequences are SGHRS and YFSETQ. In DNA form, the CDR3 reads TGCGCCAGCGGAAACGGGGGATTCACTGAAGCTTTCTTT. This sequence encodes CASGNGGFTEAFF.

The rearrangement joins TRBV6-1 to TRBJ1-3; 8 bases match TRBD1. Trimming at V came to 8 bases and at J to 4 bases, leaving 10 bases not matched to a gene. Germline V lookup: CDR1 MNHNS, CDR2 SASEGT. This CDR3 comprises 15 residues. The CDR3 DNA reads as TGTGCCAGCGAGTCAGGGGGCGAATCGGGAAACACCATATATTTT. Amino acids: CASESGGESGNTIYF.

The V and J genes are TRBV6-6 and TRBJ2-4, with D maybe TRBD1 (5 bases). V dropped 5 bases and J dropped 4 bases, with 9 bases sitting between them. The CDR3 spans 13 residues. Germline CDR1 MNHNY, CDR2 SVGAGI (reference sequence). CDR3 amino acids: CASSGAEKNIQYF. The CDR3 DNA reads TGTGCCAGCAGTGGGGCGGAGAAAAACATTCAGTACTTC.

This clone showed up just once. The genes are TRBV11-2 and TRBJ2-2, with D maybe TRBD2 (5 bases). The length of the CDR3 is 16 residues. From germline, CDR1 is SGHAT and CDR2 FQNNGV. V was cut by 2 bases and J by 6 bases, with 16 bases left in between. The CDR3 sequence: CASSLILASNAGELFF. In DNA, the CDR3 is TGTGCCAGCAGCTTAATCCTAGCTAGCAACGCCGGGGAGCTGTTTTTT.

The gene calls are TRBV6-1 and TRBJ1-3; a weak D match, TRBD1 (5 bases). The germline CDR1 and CDR2 sequences are MNHNS and SASEGT. The V end was cut by 7 bases, the J end by 0 bases, with 13 bases between. The CDR3 length is 15 residues. CDR3 amino acids: CASKPGTDSGNTIYF. The CDR3 DNA sequence: TGTGCCAGCAAACCTGGGACGGACTCTGGAAACACCATATATTTT.

V and J are TRBV6-5 and TRBJ2-7, with 8 bases that match TRBD2. The CDR3 extends over 13 amino acids. CDR1 and CDR2 (germline): MNHEY, SVGAGI. Trimming at V came to 7 bases and at J to 4 bases, leaving 6 bases not matched to a gene. The CDR3 nucleotides read TGTGCCAGCACCGGGAGGGGCGGATACGAGCAGTACTTC. It encodes CASTGRGGYEQYF.

The chain recombines TRBV4-1 with TRBJ1-4; a possible D gene is TRBD1 (6 bases). The CDR3 has 21 amino acids. The germline CDR1 and CDR2 sequences are MGHRA and YSYEKL. V was shortened by 2 bases and J by 0 bases, with 25 bases between the two germline ends. The CDR3 DNA reads TGCGCCAGCAGCCAAACTCGGGACACTGATCGCCGAAGAGCAACTAATGAAAAACTGTTTTTT. Its translation: CASSQTRDTDRRRATNEKLFF.

The chain combines TRBV4-1 with TRBJ2-5, with TRBD2 matching 7 bases. Germline loops: CDR1 MGHRA, CDR2 YSYEKL. The CDR3 length is 16 residues. V was clipped by 0 bases and J by 0 bases; unmatched bases: 4. Written as DNA, the CDR3 is TGCGCCAGCAGCCAAGATCGTCGGGGGGACCAAGAGACCCAGTACTTC. Residues: CASSQDRRGDQETQYF.

The chain links TRBV6-6 to TRBJ1-3, with D unresolved. CDR1 MNHNY and CDR2 SVGAGI come from the germline V gene (reference sequence). This CDR3 comprises 14 residues. Trimming removed 6 bases from V and 4 bases from J, with 13 bases in between. The CDR3 here is CASSRAGMGNTIYF. CDR3 nucleotide sequence: TGTGCCAGCAGCCGAGCGGGGATGGGAAACACCATATATTTT.

V and J are TRBV27 and TRBJ1-5, with no clear D. This CDR3 has 16 residues. Germline V gives CDR1 MNHEY, CDR2 SMNVEV (reference sequence). Trimming cost V 5 bases and J 5 bases, with 19 bases left between them. CDR3 protein: CASSAGSLGFHQPQHF. DNA for the CDR3: TGTGCCAGCAGTGCTGGCAGCCTAGGGTTCCATCAGCCCCAGCATTTT.

The V and J genes are TRBV6-5 and TRBJ2-7; possibly TRBD1 for D (7 bases). Germline V gene data show CDR1 as MNHEY and CDR2 as SVGAGI. The CDR3 is 14 residues long. Trimming pared 4 bases from V and 6 bases from J, leaving 16 bases between. The CDR3 coding sequence is TGTGCCAGCAGTTGGGGGGACAGCCCGGGCGAGCAGTACTTC. Translation: CASSWGDSPGEQYF.